This T cell receptor beta chain comes out of a study of response to subunit inactivated influenza vaccine. TCRdb re-derived calls from the RT-PCR reads in MiXCR, one entry per CDR3 protein. This sample has 170,000 or so distinct CDR3 sequences, with about 10% found just once. This CDR3 comprises 14 residues. The V end was cut by 5 bases, the J end by 4 bases, with 11 bases between. Germline V lookup: CDR1 KGHDR, CDR2 SFDVKD. The TCR was taken from a man aged 50 to 69 who received an inactivated influenza vaccine. The starting material was CD8+ T cells sorted from PBMCs, obtained approximately 25 months after vaccination. This chain connects TRBV24-1 to TRBJ2-1; D might be TRBD2 (5 bases). CDR3 DNA sequence: TGTGCCACCAGTGCTGTGGGAGTATACAATGAGCAGTTCTTC. This gives the protein CATSAVGVYNEQFF.